The 32 T cell receptor beta chains presented below share a single source sample, sequenced in a study of Ad26.COV2.S vaccination and SARS-CoV-2 variants (dated by TCRdb to 2020 to 2023). Interpreted using the paper, the time point label stands for: individuals recovered from natural SARS-CoV-2 infection. Library creation used the immunoSEQ multiplex PCR assay. This immuneACCESS table, as held by TCRdb, lists in-frame sequences with V and J called but not all clones. Of the missing ones, under half trace to an unresolved V gene in checked studies; the others have no known cause. For this sample there are about 350,000 clones; roughly 94% appear just once. About 3.9% of the sample lies in the top ten. Sample: peripheral blood, taken after recovery from COVID-19. The receptors were sampled from a human donor who had recovered from COVID-19.

This chain links TRBV6-2 or TRBV6-3 with TRBJ1-6, with D unclear. The CDR3 contains 13 residues. Germline values: CDR1 MNHEY, CDR2 SVGEGT. V gave up 1 base and J gave up 8 bases, with 6 bases separating them. The CDR3 spells CASSYFGDSPLHF. DNA of the CDR3: TGTGCCAGCAGTTACTTCGGGGATTCACCCCTCCACTTT.

Regarding this clone: Other nucleotide sequences in the sample specify the same CDR3. The gene calls are TRBV4-1 and TRBJ2-7, with 8 bases lining up with TRBD1. Germline V gene data show CDR1 as MGHRA and CDR2 as YSYEKL. The length of the CDR3 is 15 residues. The trim removed 1 base at V and 1 base at J, leaving 3 bases unmatched. The CDR3 DNA reads TGCGCCAGCAGCCAAGGACAGGGGATTTCCTACGAGCAGTACTTC. Its translation: CASSQGQGISYEQYF.

V and J are TRBV7-9 and TRBJ1-6; D gene ambiguous. The CDR3 extends over 16 amino acids. CDR1 is SEHNR, CDR2 FQNEAQ, per germline (reference sequence). V lost 7 bases and J 0 bases, leaving 13 bases between the germline ends. CDR3 amino acids: CASTSYKSSYNSPLHF. The CDR3 DNA follows: TGTGCCAGCACGAGCTACAAGTCCTCCTATAATTCACCCCTCCACTTT.

The V gene is TRBV5-1, the J gene TRBJ2-1; D is possibly TRBD1 (7 bases). V was clipped by 5 bases and J by 5 bases, with 17 bases between them. Germline CDR1 is SGHRS and CDR2 is YFSETQ. The CDR3 length is 15 residues. The CDR3 reads CASRGGQSWDNEQFF. For the CDR3, the DNA is TGCGCCAGCAGGGGGGGACAGTCTTGGGACAATGAGCAGTTCTTC.

In this sample, this clone turned up once. The chain has TRBV7-3 and TRBJ2-5, with 11 bases fitting TRBD2. V gave up 5 bases and J gave up 5 bases; unmatched junction bases: 7. Germline-derived CDR1 and CDR2 are SGHTA and FQGTGA. This CDR3 region has 15 residues. The CDR3 coding sequence is TGTGCCAGCAGCGCCACCGGGACTAGCGGCGAGACCCAGTACTTC. This codes for CASSATGTSGETQYF.

A remark on this clone: The sample has other DNA sequences that encode this CDR3 too. The chain employs TRBV5-1 and TRBJ2-1; D uncertain. CDR1 and CDR2 (germline): SGHRS, YFSETQ. The CDR3 is 12 residues long. V shed 5 bases and J shed 4 bases, with 7 bases lying between them. CDR3 nucleotides: TGCGCCAGCAGTTGGGATTACAATGAGCAGTTCTTC. It encodes CASSWDYNEQFF.

The chain employs TRBV4-1 and TRBJ1-2; D ambiguous. CDR1 MGHRA and CDR2 YSYEKL come from the germline V gene. The CDR3 length is 16 residues. Deletions cut 0 bases from V and 0 bases from J, with 11 bases between. The CDR3: CASSQDGEQANYGYTF. CDR3 nucleotide sequence: TGCGCCAGCAGCCAAGATGGAGAGCAAGCTAACTATGGCTACACCTTC.

The V and J genes are TRBV7-3 and TRBJ2-7; a weak D match, TRBD2 (5 bases). Germline V gene data show CDR1 as SGHTA and CDR2 as FQGTGA. Trimming stripped 2 bases from V and 2 bases from J, with 16 bases between. This CDR3 comprises 16 residues. CDR3 bases: TGTGCCAGCAGCTTATGGGCCGGGGTTCCCCCCTACGAGCAGTACTTC. Its translation: CASSLWAGVPPYEQYF.

This chain connects TRBV14 to TRBJ2-2; the match to TRBD1 covers 8 bases. Germline CDR1 reads SGHDN; CDR2 reads FVKESK. V dropped 4 bases and J dropped 4; count of bases not matched to a gene: 8. This CDR3 is built from 16 residues. The CDR3 bases are TGTGCCAGCAGCCGTCGACAGGGGTTGTCCACCGGGGAGCTGTTTTTT. Translating it yields CASSRRQGLSTGELFF.

CDR3: CSVGNPSGGELFF. The CDR3 DNA reads as TGCAGCGTTGGTAACCCCAGTGGCGGGGAGCTGTTTTTT. The V call is TRBV29-1, the J call TRBJ2-2; D unresolved. V lost 4 bases to trimming and J lost 7 bases, with 13 bases between them. The CDR3 is 13 residues long. CDR1 SQVTM and CDR2 ANQGSEA come from the germline V gene.

This sequence joins TRBV6-2 or TRBV6-3 and TRBJ1-2; 8 bases match TRBD1. Germline CDR1 MNHEY, CDR2 SVGEGT. The CDR3 totals 15 residues. V dropped 0 bases and J dropped 3; count of bases not matched to a gene: 3. CDR3 residues: CASSYSTGAYYGYTF. In DNA, the CDR3 is TGTGCCAGCAGTTACTCGACAGGGGCCTACTATGGCTACACCTTC.

V is TRBV5-4 and J is TRBJ1-2; D perhaps matches TRBD1 (6 bases). The germline CDR1 and CDR2 sequences are SGHNT and YYREEE (reference sequence). This CDR3 is 14 amino acids long. V was shortened by 4 bases and J by 2 bases, with 12 bases between the two germline ends. This CDR3 is CASSGGGRNYGYTF. The CDR3, as DNA: TGTGCCAGCAGCGGGGGGGGCAGGAACTATGGCTACACCTTC.

About this clone: Other DNA sequences from this sample encode an identical CDR3 as well. The J gene is TRBJ2-7, the V gene TRBV5-1; 8 bases agree with TRBD2. The J segment lost 3 bases and the V segment lost 3 bases, leaving 2 bases of the junction unmatched. CDR1 is SGHRS, CDR2 YFSETQ, per germline. The CDR3 loop spans 13 amino acids. CDR3 protein: CASSSGRGYEQYF. DNA for the CDR3: TGCGCCAGCAGCTCCGGGAGGGGCTACGAGCAGTACTTC.

J is TRBJ1-2 and V is TRBV21-1. TRBV21-1 is a documented pseudogene. This CDR3 has 17 residues. CDR3 nucleotides: TGTGCCAGCAGCTTAAAGAGAACGGGGGATCCGGACTATGGCTACACCTTC. Amino acids: CASSLKRTGDPDYGYTF.

The chain recombines TRBV21-1 with TRBJ1-4; TRBD1 is taken as the D call from the table, unchecked against the DNA. TRBV21-1 is a documented pseudogene. The CDR3 runs to 19 residues. CDR3 coding DNA: TGTGCCAGCAGCAAATCTTACCGACATGTGCGAACAAACAATGAAAAACTGTTTTTT. It specifies CASSKSYRHVRTNNEKLFF.

This chain uses TRBV7-3 with TRBJ2-1; 10 nucleotides align to TRBD2. This CDR3 is built from 16 residues. Germline CDR1 SGHTA, CDR2 FQGTGA. The trim removed 5 bases at V and 3 bases at J, leaving 7 bases unmatched. The DNA of the CDR3 is TGTGCCAGCAGCCCCAGCGGGGGGGCTTTCTACAATGAGCAGTTCTTC. It yields the protein CASSPSGGAFYNEQFF.

The rearrangement uses TRBV5-1 and TRBJ1-6; tentatively, D is TRBD1 (5 bases). Trimming left V 2 bases short and J 5 bases short, with 11 bases between. Germline assignment: CDR1 SGHRS and CDR2 YFSETQ. The CDR3 runs to 15 residues. CDR3 nucleotide sequence: TGCGCCAGCAGCTTATCGGGGGGTAATAATTCACCCCTCCACTTT. It translates to CASSLSGGNNSPLHF.

This chain's CDR3 is CASSYSRDSNTEAFF. CDR3 nucleotide sequence: TGTGCCAGCAGTTACAGCAGGGATTCTAACACTGAAGCTTTCTTT. This rearrangement joins TRBV6-5 to TRBJ1-1, with a weak D call TRBD1 (5 bases). Deletions cut 2 bases from V and 2 bases from J, with 12 bases between. The germline CDR1 and CDR2 sequences are MNHEY and SVGAGI. The CDR3 is made up of 15 amino acids.

The chain uses TRBV28 and TRBJ1-1; 7 bases match TRBD1. Trimming took 7 bases from V and 3 from J; bases not matched to a gene: 8. The germline V gene has CDR1 MDHEN and CDR2 SYDVKM. This CDR3 has 14 amino acids. The CDR3 nucleotides are TGTGCCAGCATTTACCCAGGGGGATACACTGAAGCTTTCTTT. This encodes CASIYPGGYTEAFF.

The rearrangement links TRBV10-3 to TRBJ1-6, with TRBD1 identical over 10 bases. The V gene end was trimmed by 6 bases and the J gene end by 8 bases; junction bases not matched to a gene: 7. The CDR3 contains 15 residues. Per the germline V gene, CDR1 is ENHRY and CDR2 is SYGVKD. CDR3 nucleotides: TGTGCCATCAGACCCGGGGACAGGGGTGATTCACCCCTCCACTTT. Protein sequence: CAIRPGDRGDSPLHF.

This chain uses TRBV27 with TRBJ1-1; TRBD1 is a possible D gene (6 bases). Trimming cost V 6 bases and J 5 bases, with 10 bases left between them. The CDR3 is 12 residues long. Germline lookup yields CDR1 MNHEY and CDR2 SMNVEV (reference sequence). CDR3 nucleotide sequence: TGTGCCAGCAGGTCGGGGGCTACTGAAGCTTTCTTT. It codes for CASRSGATEAFF.

The rearrangement joins TRBV3-1 (or the pseudogene TRBV3-2) to TRBJ1-4; possible D gene TRBD1, 5 bases. The V and J ends lost 2 bases and 4 bases respectively, with 20 bases between them. The CDR3 has 18 residues. CDR1 LGHDT and CDR2 YNNKEL come from the germline V gene (reference sequence). The DNA of the CDR3 is TGTGCCAGCAGCCAAAAGGAGCACAGGATCACGGATAATGAAAAACTGTTTTTT. Protein: CASSQKEHRITDNEKLFF.

The sample holds one count of this clone. In nucleotides, the CDR3 is TGTGCCAGCAGTACTATCAGGGGCCCCAGGAGCAATCAGCCCCAGCATTTT. Translated: CASSTIRGPRSNQPQHF. V usage is TRBV2 and J usage is TRBJ1-5, with a weak D call TRBD1 (6 bases). Trimming removed 5 bases from V and 1 base from J, with 18 bases in between. Germline CDR1 is SNHLY and CDR2 is FYNNEI. This CDR3 contains 17 residues.

As concerns this clone: The sample has other DNA sequences that encode this CDR3 too. The rearrangement links TRBV24-1 to TRBJ2-1, with D unresolved. This CDR3 is 11 amino acids long. Per germline, CDR1 KGHDR and CDR2 SFDVKD. Trimming took off 3 bases at V and 7 bases at J, with 3 bases between the two ends. As DNA, the CDR3 is TGTGCCACCAGTGATAGGAATGAGCAGTTCTTC. Translating it yields CATSDRNEQFF.

This chain uses TRBV19 with TRBJ2-4; D is perhaps TRBD2 (6 bases). The CDR3 covers 17 residues. The germline V and J ends were trimmed by 7 bases and 2 bases, with 21 bases remaining between them. Germline loops: CDR1 LNHDA, CDR2 SQIVND (reference sequence). Here the CDR3 DNA reads TGTGCCAGTACCCCTGTGAGGGGCGCGGGGTCCAAAAACATTCAGTACTTC. It specifies CASTPVRGAGSKNIQYF.

This clone was detected once. The chain combines TRBV27 with TRBJ2-1; D unresolved. Germline V gene data show CDR1 as MNHEY and CDR2 as SMNVEV (reference sequence). The CDR3 spans 14 residues. Trimming cost V 3 bases and J 8 bases, with 14 bases left between them. Here the CDR3 DNA reads TGTGCCAGCAGTTTCACAACTATGGGGTATGAGCAGTTCTTC. Translated: CASSFTTMGYEQFF.

This chain uses TRBV11-2 with TRBJ1-3; D remains unclear. V was clipped by 5 bases and J by 4 bases, with 9 bases between them. The CDR3 consists of 13 residues. From germline, CDR1 is SGHAT and CDR2 FQNNGV. The CDR3 loop reads CASSPGFGNTIYF. In DNA form, the CDR3 reads TGTGCCAGCAGCCCAGGTTTCGGAAACACCATATATTTT.

This chain uses TRBV20-1 with TRBJ1-3, with D unresolved. Germline V gives CDR1 DFQATT, CDR2 SNEGSKA (reference sequence). With 5 bases removed from V and 7 bases from J, the gap between germline ends came to 9 bases. This CDR3 has 11 amino acids. The CDR3 region is CSAGGGNTIYF. The CDR3 DNA reads as TGCAGTGCTGGAGGAGGGAACACCATATATTTT.

This chain uses TRBV7-9 with TRBJ1-1, with D possibly matching TRBD1 (5 bases). Trimming removed 4 bases at V and 6 bases at J, with 18 bases between. The germline CDR1 and CDR2 sequences are SEHNR and FQNEAQ (reference sequence). The CDR3 consists of 15 residues. The CDR3 DNA is TGTGCCAGCAGCTGGTCCTGGGGGGAAGGTGCTGAAGCTTTCTTT. Protein sequence: CASSWSWGEGAEAFF.

The V call is TRBV7-2, the J call TRBJ2-5; 9 nucleotides line up with TRBD2. V shed 1 base, J shed 1 base, and the junction held 4 bases outside the gene matches. This CDR3 is built from 16 residues. The germline gives CDR1 SGHTA, CDR2 FQGNSA. The CDR3 loop reads CASSLVAGAIQETQYF. CDR3 bases: TGTGCCAGCAGCTTAGTAGCGGGGGCCATCCAAGAGACCCAGTACTTC.

J is TRBJ2-1 and V is TRBV10-3, with TRBD2 matching over 8 bases. With V trimmed by 10 bases and J by 6 bases, 5 bases remained unmatched. Germline V gene lookup returns CDR1 ENHRY and CDR2 SYGVKD. This CDR3 has 12 amino acids. The CDR3 region is CANGGAINEQFF. CDR3 DNA: TGTGCCAACGGGGGGGCAATCAATGAGCAGTTCTTC.

V gene TRBV7-2 combines with J gene TRBJ2-1; D is ambiguous. V dropped 6 bases and J dropped 5 bases, with 11 bases sitting between them. Per germline, CDR1 SGHTA and CDR2 FQGNSA. The CDR3 has 13 residues. The chain's CDR3 is CASRGSWDNEQFF. The CDR3 DNA follows: TGTGCCAGCAGAGGGTCCTGGGACAATGAGCAGTTCTTC.